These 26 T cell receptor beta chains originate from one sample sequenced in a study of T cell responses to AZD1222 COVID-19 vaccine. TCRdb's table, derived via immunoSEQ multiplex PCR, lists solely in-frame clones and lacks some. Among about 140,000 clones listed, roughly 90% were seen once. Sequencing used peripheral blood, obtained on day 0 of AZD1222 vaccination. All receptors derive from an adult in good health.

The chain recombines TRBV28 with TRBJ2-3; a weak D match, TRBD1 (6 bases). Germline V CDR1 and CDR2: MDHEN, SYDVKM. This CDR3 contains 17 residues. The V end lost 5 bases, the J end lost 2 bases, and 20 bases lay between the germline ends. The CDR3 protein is CASSLTYTGKSTDTQYF. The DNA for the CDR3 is TGTGCCAGCAGTCTTACCTACACAGGGAAATCCACAGATACGCAGTATTTT. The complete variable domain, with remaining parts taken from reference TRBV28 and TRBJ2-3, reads DVKVTQSSRYLVKRTGEKVFLECVQDMDHENMFWYRQDPGLGLRLIYFSYDVKMKEKGDIPEGYSVSREKKERFSLILESASTNQTSMYLCASSLTYTGKSTDTQYFGPGTRLTVL.

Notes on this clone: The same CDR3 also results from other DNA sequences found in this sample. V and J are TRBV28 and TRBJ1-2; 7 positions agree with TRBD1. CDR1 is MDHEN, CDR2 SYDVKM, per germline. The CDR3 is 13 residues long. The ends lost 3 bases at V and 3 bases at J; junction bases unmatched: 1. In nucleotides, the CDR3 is TGTGCCAGCAGTTTCCAGGGGGACTATGGCTACACCTTC. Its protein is CASSFQGDYGYTF.

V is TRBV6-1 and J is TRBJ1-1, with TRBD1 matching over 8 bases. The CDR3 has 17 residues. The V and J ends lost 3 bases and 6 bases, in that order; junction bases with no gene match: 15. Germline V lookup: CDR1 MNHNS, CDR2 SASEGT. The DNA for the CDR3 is TGTGCCAGCAGTGACCCCCCAGGGGGCGGGGGGATACCTGAAGCTTTCTTT. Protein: CASSDPPGGGGIPEAFF.

The CDR3 bases are TGTGCCAGCAGTTTCGGACAGGGAAACAACGAGCAGTACTTC. It encodes CASSFGQGNNEQYF. The chain couples TRBV6-6 to TRBJ2-7, with 8 nucleotides matching TRBD1. The junction had 7 bases not matched to a gene; V was cut back by 4 bases and J by 5 bases. CDR1 and CDR2 from the germline V gene are MNHNY and SVGAGI (reference sequence). The CDR3 runs to 14 residues.

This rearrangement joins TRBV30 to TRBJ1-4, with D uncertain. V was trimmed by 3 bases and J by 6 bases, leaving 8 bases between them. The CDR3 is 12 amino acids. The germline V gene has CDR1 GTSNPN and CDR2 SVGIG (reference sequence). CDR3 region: CAWRGGYEKLFF. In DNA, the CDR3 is TGTGCCTGGAGAGGAGGGTATGAAAAACTGTTTTTT.

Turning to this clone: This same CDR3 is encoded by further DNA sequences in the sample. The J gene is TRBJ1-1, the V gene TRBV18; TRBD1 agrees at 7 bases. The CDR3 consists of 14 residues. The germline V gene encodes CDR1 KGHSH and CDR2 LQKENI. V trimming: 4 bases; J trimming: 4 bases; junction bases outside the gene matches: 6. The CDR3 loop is CASSLDRVGTEAFF. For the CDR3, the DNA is TGTGCCAGCTCACTCGACAGGGTCGGCACTGAAGCTTTCTTT.

CDR3 protein: CASSRTSGSWNEQFF. The CDR3 DNA reads TGTGCCAGCAGCCGGACTAGCGGGAGTTGGAATGAGCAGTTCTTC. The gene calls are TRBV14 and TRBJ2-1, with 13 bases that match TRBD2. The CDR3 totals 15 residues. J gave up 7 bases and V 4 bases, and 4 bases lay outside the gene matches. CDR1 and CDR2 (germline): SGHDN, FVKESK.

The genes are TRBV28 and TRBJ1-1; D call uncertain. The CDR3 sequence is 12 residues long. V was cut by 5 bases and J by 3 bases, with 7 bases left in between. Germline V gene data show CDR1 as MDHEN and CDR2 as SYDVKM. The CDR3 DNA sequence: TGTGCCAGCAGTAAGGACTACACTGAAGCTTTCTTT. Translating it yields CASSKDYTEAFF.

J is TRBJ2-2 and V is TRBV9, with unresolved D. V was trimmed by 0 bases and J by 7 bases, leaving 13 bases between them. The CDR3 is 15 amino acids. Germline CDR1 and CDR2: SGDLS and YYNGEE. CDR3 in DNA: TGTGCCAGCAGCGTAGAAGGTAGCTCGTACGGGGAGCTGTTTTTT. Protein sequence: CASSVEGSSYGELFF.

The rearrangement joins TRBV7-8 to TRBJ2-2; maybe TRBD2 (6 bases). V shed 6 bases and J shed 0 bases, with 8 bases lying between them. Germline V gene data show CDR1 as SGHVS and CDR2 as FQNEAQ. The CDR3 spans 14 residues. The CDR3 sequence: CASRAGPNTGELFF. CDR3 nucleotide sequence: TGTGCCAGCAGGGCGGGACCGAACACCGGGGAGCTGTTTTTT.

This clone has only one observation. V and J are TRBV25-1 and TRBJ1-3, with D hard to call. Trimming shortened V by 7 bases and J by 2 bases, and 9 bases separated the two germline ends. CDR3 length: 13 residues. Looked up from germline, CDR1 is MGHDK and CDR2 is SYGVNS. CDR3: CASMYGAGNTIYF. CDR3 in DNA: TGTGCCAGCATGTACGGAGCTGGAAACACCATATATTTT.

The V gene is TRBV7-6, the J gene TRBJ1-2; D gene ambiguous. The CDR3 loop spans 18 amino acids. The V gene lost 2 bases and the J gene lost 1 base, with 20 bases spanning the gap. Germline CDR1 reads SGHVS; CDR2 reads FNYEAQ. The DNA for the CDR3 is TGTGCCAGCAGCTTATTGGCGGGATTCGACACCTTTAACTATGGCTACACCTTC. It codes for CASSLLAGFDTFNYGYTF.

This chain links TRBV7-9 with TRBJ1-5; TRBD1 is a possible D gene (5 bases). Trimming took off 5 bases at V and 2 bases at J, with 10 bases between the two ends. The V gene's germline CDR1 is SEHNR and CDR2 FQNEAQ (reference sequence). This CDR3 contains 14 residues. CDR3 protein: CASSGGARNQPQHF. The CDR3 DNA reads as TGTGCCAGCAGCGGAGGGGCTCGCAATCAGCCCCAGCATTTT.

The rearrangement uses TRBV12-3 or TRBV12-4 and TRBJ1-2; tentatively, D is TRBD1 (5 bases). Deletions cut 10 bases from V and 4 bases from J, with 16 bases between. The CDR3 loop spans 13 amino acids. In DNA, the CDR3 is TGTGCCACCCGAGGGGACGGACCCTATGGCTACACCTTC. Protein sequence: CATRGDGPYGYTF.

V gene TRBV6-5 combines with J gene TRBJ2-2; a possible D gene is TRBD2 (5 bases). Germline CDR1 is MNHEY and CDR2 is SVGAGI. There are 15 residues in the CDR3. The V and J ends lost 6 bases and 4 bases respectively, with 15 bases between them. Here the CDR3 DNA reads TGTGCCAGCAGCCGTTTAGCTGGAGGCACCGGGGAGCTGTTTTTT. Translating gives CASSRLAGGTGELFF.

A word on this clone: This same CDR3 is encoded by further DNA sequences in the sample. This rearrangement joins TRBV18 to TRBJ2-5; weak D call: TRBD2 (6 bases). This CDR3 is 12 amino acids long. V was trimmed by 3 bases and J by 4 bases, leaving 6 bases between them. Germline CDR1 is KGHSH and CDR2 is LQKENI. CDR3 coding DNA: TGTGCCAGCTCACCGGGGGGAGAGACCCAGTACTTC. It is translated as CASSPGGETQYF.

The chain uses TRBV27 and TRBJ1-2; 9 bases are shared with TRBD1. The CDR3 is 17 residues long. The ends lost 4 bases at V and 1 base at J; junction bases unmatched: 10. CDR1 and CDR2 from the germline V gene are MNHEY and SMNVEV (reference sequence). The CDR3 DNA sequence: TGTGCCAGCAGTTCGTTAGTGGGGACAGGGAGTAACTATGGCTACACCTTC. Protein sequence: CASSSLVGTGSNYGYTF.

The CDR3 coding sequence is TGTGCCAGCGGGGGTGAGCAGTTCTTC. It is translated as CASGGEQFF. This chain uses TRBV9 with TRBJ2-1, with D perhaps matching TRBD1 or TRBD2 (5 bases each). Per the germline V gene, CDR1 is SGDLS and CDR2 is YYNGEE. Deletions cut 7 bases from V and 9 bases from J, with 5 bases between. CDR3 size: 9 residues. Full variable domain (missing parts from reference TRBV9 and TRBJ2-1): DSGVTQTPKHLITATGQRVTLRCSPRSGDLSVYWYQQSLDQGLQFLIQYYNGEERAKGNILERFSAQQFPDLHSELNLSSLELGDSALYFCASGGEQFFGPGTRLTVL.

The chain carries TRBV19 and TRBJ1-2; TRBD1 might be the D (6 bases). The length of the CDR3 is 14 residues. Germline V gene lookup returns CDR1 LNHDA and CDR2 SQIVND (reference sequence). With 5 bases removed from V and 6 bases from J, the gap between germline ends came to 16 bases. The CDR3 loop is CASSPLDRFDGYTF. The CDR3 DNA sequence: TGTGCCAGTAGTCCCCTAGACAGGTTCGATGGCTACACCTTC.

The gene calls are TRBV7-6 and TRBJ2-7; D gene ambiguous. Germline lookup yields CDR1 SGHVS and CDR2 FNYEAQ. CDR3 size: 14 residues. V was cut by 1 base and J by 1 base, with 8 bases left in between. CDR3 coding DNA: TGTGCCAGCAGCTTAGAGACCGGGTCCTACGAGCAGTACTTC. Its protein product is CASSLETGSYEQYF.

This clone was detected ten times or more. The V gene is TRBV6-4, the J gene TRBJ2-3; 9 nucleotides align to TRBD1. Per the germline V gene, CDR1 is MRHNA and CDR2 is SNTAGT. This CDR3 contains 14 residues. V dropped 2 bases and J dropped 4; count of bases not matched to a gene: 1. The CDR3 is CASSDGTGPDTQYF. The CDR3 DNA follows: TGTGCCAGCAGTGACGGGACAGGGCCAGATACGCAGTATTTT.

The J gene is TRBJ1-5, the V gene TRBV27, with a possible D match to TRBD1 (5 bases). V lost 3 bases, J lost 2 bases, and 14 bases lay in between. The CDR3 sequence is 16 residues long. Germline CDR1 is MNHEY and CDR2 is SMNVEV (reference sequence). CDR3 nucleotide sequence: TGTGCCAGCAGTTTCTCAGGGTTAGATGGCAATCAGCCCCAGCATTTT. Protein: CASSFSGLDGNQPQHF.

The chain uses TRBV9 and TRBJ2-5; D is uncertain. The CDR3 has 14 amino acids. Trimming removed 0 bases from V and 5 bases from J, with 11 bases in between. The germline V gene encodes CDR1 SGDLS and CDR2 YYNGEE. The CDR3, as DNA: TGTGCCAGCAGCGTAGACACAATTTACGAGACCCAGTACTTC. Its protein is CASSVDTIYETQYF.

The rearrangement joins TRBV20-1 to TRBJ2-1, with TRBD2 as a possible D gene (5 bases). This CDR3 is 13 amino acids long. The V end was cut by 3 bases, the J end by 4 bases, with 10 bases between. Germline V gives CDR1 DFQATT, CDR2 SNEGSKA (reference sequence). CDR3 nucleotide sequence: TGCAGTGCTAGTGGCCGGACTTACAATGAGCAGTTCTTC. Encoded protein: CSASGRTYNEQFF.

CDR3 sequence reads: CASSYTSGTDTQYF. CDR3 DNA: TGTGCCAGCAGCTATACTAGCGGCACAGATACGCAGTATTTT. V usage is TRBV7-2 and J usage is TRBJ2-3; 7 nucleotides agree with TRBD2. Germline lookup yields CDR1 SGHTA and CDR2 FQGNSA. The junction had 2 bases not matched to a gene; V was cut back by 4 bases and J by 1 base. This CDR3 has 14 amino acids.

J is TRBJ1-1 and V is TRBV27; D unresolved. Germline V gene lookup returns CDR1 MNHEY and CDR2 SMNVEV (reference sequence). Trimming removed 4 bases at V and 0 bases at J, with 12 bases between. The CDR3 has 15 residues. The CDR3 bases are TGTGCCAGCAGTTGGTTCGGTGGAATGAACACTGAAGCTTTCTTT. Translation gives CASSWFGGMNTEAFF.